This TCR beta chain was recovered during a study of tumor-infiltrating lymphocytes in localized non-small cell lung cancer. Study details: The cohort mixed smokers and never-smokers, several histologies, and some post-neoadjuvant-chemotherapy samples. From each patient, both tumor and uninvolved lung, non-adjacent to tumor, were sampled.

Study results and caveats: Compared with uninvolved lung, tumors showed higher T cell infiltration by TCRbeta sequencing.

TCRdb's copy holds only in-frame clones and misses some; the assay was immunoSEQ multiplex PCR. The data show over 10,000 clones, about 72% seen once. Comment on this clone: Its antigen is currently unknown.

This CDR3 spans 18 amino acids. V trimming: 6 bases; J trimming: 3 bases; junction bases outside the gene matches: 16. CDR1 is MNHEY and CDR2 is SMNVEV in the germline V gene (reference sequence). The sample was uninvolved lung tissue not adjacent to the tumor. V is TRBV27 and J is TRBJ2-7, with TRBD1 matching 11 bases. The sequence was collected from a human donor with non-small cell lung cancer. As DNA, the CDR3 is TGTGCCAGCAGCCCCAGGACAGGGGGCCGCCCCATCTTCTACGAGCAGTACTTC. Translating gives CASSPRTGGRPIFYEQYF.